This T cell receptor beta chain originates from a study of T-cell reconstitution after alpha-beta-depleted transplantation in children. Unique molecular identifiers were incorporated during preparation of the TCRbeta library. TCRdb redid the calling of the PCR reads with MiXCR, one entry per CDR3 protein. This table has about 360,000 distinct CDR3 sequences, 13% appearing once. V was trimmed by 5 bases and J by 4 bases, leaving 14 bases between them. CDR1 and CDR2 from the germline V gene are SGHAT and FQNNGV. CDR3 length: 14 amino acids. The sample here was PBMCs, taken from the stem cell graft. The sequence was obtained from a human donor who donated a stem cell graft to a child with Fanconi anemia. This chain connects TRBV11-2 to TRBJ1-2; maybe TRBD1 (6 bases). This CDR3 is CASSANRAGYGYTF. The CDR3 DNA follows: TGTGCCAGCAGCGCCAACAGGGCAGGCTATGGCTACACCTTC.